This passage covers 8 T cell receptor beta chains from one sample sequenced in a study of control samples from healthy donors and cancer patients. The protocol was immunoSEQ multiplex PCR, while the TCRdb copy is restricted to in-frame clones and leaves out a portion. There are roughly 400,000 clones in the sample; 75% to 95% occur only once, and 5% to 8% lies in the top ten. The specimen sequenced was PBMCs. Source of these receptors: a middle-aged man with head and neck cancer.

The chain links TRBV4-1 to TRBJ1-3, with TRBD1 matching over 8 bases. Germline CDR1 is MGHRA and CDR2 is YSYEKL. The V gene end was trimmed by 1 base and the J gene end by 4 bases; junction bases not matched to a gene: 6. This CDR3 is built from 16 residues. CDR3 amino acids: CASSQVQGEVGNTIYF. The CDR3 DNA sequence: TGCGCCAGCAGCCAAGTACAGGGGGAGGTAGGAAACACCATATATTTT.

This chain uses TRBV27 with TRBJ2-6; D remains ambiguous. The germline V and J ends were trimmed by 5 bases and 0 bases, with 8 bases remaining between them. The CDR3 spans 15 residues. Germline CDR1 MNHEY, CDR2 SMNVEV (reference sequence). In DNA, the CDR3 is TGTGCCAGCAGTCCGGCCACCTCTGGGGCCAACGTCCTGACTTTC. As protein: CASSPATSGANVLTF.

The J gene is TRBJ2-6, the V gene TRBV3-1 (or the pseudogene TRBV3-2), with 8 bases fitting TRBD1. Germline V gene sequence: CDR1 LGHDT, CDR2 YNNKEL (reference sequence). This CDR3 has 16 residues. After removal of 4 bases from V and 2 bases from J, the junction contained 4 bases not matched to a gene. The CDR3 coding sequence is TGTGCCAGCAGCCGACAGGGGAACACTGGGGCCAACGTCCTGACTTTC. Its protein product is CASSRQGNTGANVLTF.

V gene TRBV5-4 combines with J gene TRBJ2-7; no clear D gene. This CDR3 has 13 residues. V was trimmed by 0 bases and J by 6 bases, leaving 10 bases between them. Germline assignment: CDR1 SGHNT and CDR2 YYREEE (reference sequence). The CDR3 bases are TGTGCCAGCAGCTTGGTAGGCCACGGCGAGCAGTACTTC. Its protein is CASSLVGHGEQYF.

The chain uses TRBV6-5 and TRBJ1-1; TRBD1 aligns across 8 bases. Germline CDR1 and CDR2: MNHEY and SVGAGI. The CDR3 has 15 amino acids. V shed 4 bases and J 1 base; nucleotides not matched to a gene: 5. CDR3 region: CASSLNRGKNTEAFF. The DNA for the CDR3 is TGTGCCAGCAGTTTAAACAGGGGGAAGAACACTGAAGCTTTCTTT.

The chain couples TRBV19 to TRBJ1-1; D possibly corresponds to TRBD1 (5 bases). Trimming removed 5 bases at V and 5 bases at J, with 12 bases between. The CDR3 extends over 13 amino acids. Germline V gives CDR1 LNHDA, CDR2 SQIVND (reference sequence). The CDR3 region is CASSRGAKTEAFF. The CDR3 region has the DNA TGTGCCAGTAGTCGGGGCGCGAAGACTGAAGCTTTCTTT.

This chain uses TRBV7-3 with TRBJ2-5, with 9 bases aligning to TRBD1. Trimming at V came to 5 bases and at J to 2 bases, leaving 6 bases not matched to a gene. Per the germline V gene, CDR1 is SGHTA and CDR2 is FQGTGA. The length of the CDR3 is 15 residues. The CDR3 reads CASSRRDRVQETQYF. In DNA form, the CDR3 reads TGTGCCAGCAGCCGCCGGGACAGGGTTCAAGAGACCCAGTACTTC.

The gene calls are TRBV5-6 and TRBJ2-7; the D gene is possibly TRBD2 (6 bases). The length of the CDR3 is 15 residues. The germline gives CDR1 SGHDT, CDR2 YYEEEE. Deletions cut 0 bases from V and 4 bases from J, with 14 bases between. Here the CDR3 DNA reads TGTGCCAGCAGCTTGGCGCCGGGGGATGCGTACGAGCAGTACTTC. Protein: CASSLAPGDAYEQYF.